These 21 T cell receptor beta chains share one sample of origin, sequenced in a study of shared clonotypes between healthy human individuals. Assay used: immunoSEQ multiplex PCR; TCRdb lists only in-frame clones, some missing. The profile shows about 490,000 clones, 81% of them singletons. Source material: PBMCs. These receptors all stem from a woman aged 40-49 years in good health. Some clones in this sample may be carry-over from other donors' samples.

The J gene is TRBJ1-6, the V gene TRBV7-9; 9 nucleotides line up with TRBD1. Germline V lookup: CDR1 SEHNR, CDR2 FQNEAQ (reference sequence). The CDR3 covers 14 residues. V was clipped by 5 bases and J by 9 bases; unmatched bases: 5. CDR3 sequence: CASSRGTGTSPLHF. CDR3 DNA sequence: TGTGCCAGCAGCCGAGGGACAGGGACTTCACCCCTCCACTTT.

Concerning this clone itself: A far larger clone lies a single base away; this is likely a read error. Other nucleotide sequences in the sample specify the same CDR3. The genes are TRBV18 and TRBJ1-1; a possible D gene is TRBD1 (6 bases). Germline CDR1 is KGHSH and CDR2 is LQKENI. The CDR3 covers 15 residues. CDR3: CASSPPGGQNTEAFF. CDR3 nucleotide sequence: TGTGCCAGCTCGCCACCGGGGGGACAGAACACTGAAGCTTTCTTT.

The chain links TRBV5-1 to TRBJ2-3; 7 bases match TRBD2. V dropped 3 bases and J dropped 8; count of bases not matched to a gene: 12. The CDR3 consists of 15 residues. The germline V gene has CDR1 SGHRS and CDR2 YFSETQ. CDR3 residues: CASSSGLVEGSTQYF. In nucleotides, the CDR3 is TGCGCCAGCAGCTCTGGACTAGTCGAGGGCTCTACGCAGTATTTT.

Worth noting for this clone: The same CDR3 arises from other DNA sequences in this sample as well. The chain couples TRBV5-1 to TRBJ2-5; 10 bases are shared with TRBD2. The germline V gene encodes CDR1 SGHRS and CDR2 YFSETQ. The CDR3 consists of 15 residues. V lost 4 bases to trimming and J lost 2 bases; unmatched junction nucleotides: 5. CDR3 region: CASSLTSGIQETQYF. CDR3 nucleotides: TGCGCCAGCAGCCTAACTAGCGGGATACAAGAGACCCAGTACTTC.

The chain has TRBV6-1 and TRBJ2-3, with 7 nucleotides matching TRBD1. The germline V gene encodes CDR1 MNHNS and CDR2 SASEGT. V lost 4 bases to trimming and J lost 2 bases; unmatched junction nucleotides: 6. The CDR3 runs to 15 residues. The CDR3 DNA reads TGTGCCAGCAGTGGCTTGACAGGGACCACAGATACGCAGTATTTT. Protein product: CASSGLTGTTDTQYF.

This clone was counted between two and nine times. The genes are TRBV9 and TRBJ2-6, with D tentatively TRBD2 (7 bases). Looked up from germline, CDR1 is SGDLS and CDR2 is YYNGEE. The CDR3 has 16 amino acids. The germline V and J ends were trimmed by 4 bases and 3 bases, with 14 bases remaining between them. For the CDR3, the DNA is TGTGCCAGCAGCCCTAGCGGAGGGGGTGGGGCCAACGTCCTGACTTTC. Translation: CASSPSGGGGANVLTF.

The V call is TRBV5-1, the J call TRBJ2-6; no reliable D call. The germline gives CDR1 SGHRS, CDR2 YFSETQ. This CDR3 comprises 14 residues. The V and J ends lost 4 bases and 1 base respectively, with 6 bases between them. This CDR3 is CASSIRSGANVLTF. In DNA, the CDR3 is TGCGCCAGCAGCATAAGATCTGGGGCCAACGTCCTGACTTTC. The full variable domain, rest sourced from reference TRBV5-1 and TRBJ2-6, is KAGVTQTPRYLIKTRGQQVTLSCSPISGHRSVSWYQQTPGQGLQFLFEYFSETQRNKGNFPGRFSGRQFSNSRSEMNVSTLELGDSALYLCASSIRSGANVLTFGAGSRLTVL.

The chain is built from TRBV30 and TRBJ1-2; D is undetermined. V dropped 0 bases and J dropped 5 bases, with 7 bases sitting between them. This CDR3 has 12 residues. CDR1 is GTSNPN, CDR2 SVGIG, per germline (reference sequence). The CDR3 DNA sequence: TGTGCCTGGAGTGTAGGAGCTTATGGCTACACCTTC. Translation: CAWSVGAYGYTF.

The chain recombines TRBV27 with TRBJ2-7, with D possibly being TRBD1 (6 bases). This CDR3 is built from 15 residues. Germline CDR1 MNHEY, CDR2 SMNVEV (reference sequence). V lost 6 bases to trimming and J lost 7 bases, with 22 bases between them. The CDR3 DNA reads as TGTGCCAGCAGCTTACAGGGATTATATATTAGGGAGCAGTACTTC. Its protein is CASSLQGLYIREQYF.

J is TRBJ2-1 and V is TRBV6-4, with TRBD2 as a possible D gene (5 bases). This CDR3 spans 14 amino acids. The V gene's germline CDR1 is MRHNA and CDR2 SNTAGT. With 11 bases removed from V and 8 bases from J, the gap between germline ends came to 22 bases. In DNA form, the CDR3 reads TGTGCCTCGAGGTCGAGCGGTCCTTCAGATGAGCAGTTCTTC. Protein: CASRSSGPSDEQFF.

This clone was counted between two and nine times. V and J are TRBV12-1 and TRBJ2-1; the table's D call, TRBD1, was not checked against the DNA. TRBV12-1 is a listed pseudogene. This CDR3 region has 16 residues. The DNA for the CDR3 is TGTGCCAGCAGCCCAGAACCGGGACAGATTAACAATGAGCAGTTCTTC. Its translation: CASSPEPGQINNEQFF.

Worth noting for this clone: A far larger clone is a single base away, which makes a read error likely. The rearrangement uses TRBV2 and TRBJ1-5, with D perhaps TRBD1 (6 bases). CDR3 length equals 15 residues. Germline lookup yields CDR1 SNHLY and CDR2 FYNNEI. The chain's CDR3 is CVSSEARGAGQPQHF. DNA of the CDR3: TGTGTCAGCAGTGAAGCGCGGGGGGCGGGTCAGCCCCAGCATTTT.

In the case of this clone: A far larger clone is a single base away, which makes a read error likely. In nucleotides, the CDR3 is TGTGCCAGCAGTCCACTCGGGCTAGATCAGCCCCAGCATTTT. It is translated as CASSPLGLDQPQHF. The gene calls are TRBV27 and TRBJ1-5; D uncertain. CDR1 MNHEY and CDR2 SMNVEV come from the germline V gene (reference sequence). The CDR3 contains 14 residues. The V gene lost 5 bases and the J gene lost 5 bases, with 13 bases spanning the gap.

The CDR3: CASSFNGGQPYYEQYF. The CDR3 DNA reads TGTGCCAGCAGCTTCAATGGGGGACAGCCTTACTACGAGCAGTACTTC. V gene TRBV5-8 combines with J gene TRBJ2-7; 7 bases agree with TRBD1. Per the germline V gene, CDR1 is SGHTS and CDR2 is YDEGEE. The CDR3 loop spans 16 amino acids. J was trimmed by 3 bases and V by 2 bases; bases with no gene match: 11.

This chain links TRBV30 with TRBJ2-6; D gene ambiguous. CDR3 size: 16 residues. Germline CDR1 GTSNPN, CDR2 SVGIG (reference sequence). The V end was cut by 1 base, the J end by 0 bases, with 10 bases between. CDR3 in amino acids: CAWSGIAFSGANVLTF. CDR3 DNA: TGTGCCTGGAGTGGAATCGCCTTCTCTGGGGCCAACGTCCTGACTTTC.

To note about this clone: This likely traces to a read error, being one base from a far larger clone. This chain links TRBV25-1 with TRBJ2-1; no clear D. The CDR3 covers 13 residues. Germline V gene lookup returns CDR1 MGHDK and CDR2 SYGVNS. For the CDR3, the DNA is TGTGCCGGCAGTGAATGGGCTTACAATGAGCAGTTCTTC. This encodes CAGSEWAYNEQFF.

The chain's CDR3 is CASSLGTGYGTQYF. CDR3 DNA: TGTGCCAGCAGCTTAGGGACGGGGTACGGGACCCAGTACTTC. This chain links TRBV7-7 with TRBJ2-5, with a tentative D call TRBD2 (5 bases). Germline assignment: CDR1 SSHAT and CDR2 FNYEAQ (reference sequence). V lost 1 base and J lost 7, with 13 bases in between. The CDR3 spans 14 residues.

This rearrangement joins TRBV6-1 to TRBJ1-2; 9 nucleotides line up with TRBD1. Germline V gives CDR1 MNHNS, CDR2 SASEGT. The junction had 7 bases not matched to a gene; V was cut back by 6 bases and J by 5 bases. This CDR3 is 14 amino acids long. The CDR3 DNA reads as TGTGCCAGCAGCCAAGACAGGGGGAGATATGGCTACACCTTC. Translated: CASSQDRGRYGYTF.

The chain couples TRBV5-1 to TRBJ2-3; D possibly corresponds to TRBD1 (6 bases). Trimming pared 0 bases from V and 3 bases from J, leaving 11 bases between. CDR3 length: 15 residues. Germline CDR1 reads SGHRS; CDR2 reads YFSETQ. The CDR3 region is CASSLEGRGTDTQYF. CDR3 DNA sequence: TGCGCCAGCAGCTTGGAGGGAAGGGGGACAGATACGCAGTATTTT.

About this clone: It differs at one base from a far larger clone, so likely a read error. This CDR3 is also generated by other DNA sequences in the sample. V usage is TRBV5-6 and J usage is TRBJ2-5; D call uncertain. V gave up 5 bases and J gave up 11 bases, with 19 bases separating them. This CDR3 region has 13 residues. Germline-derived CDR1 and CDR2 are SGHDT and YYEEEE. CDR3 sequence: CASRGTTGVAQYF. CDR3 DNA sequence: TGTGCCAGCAGGGGAACAACTGGGGTGGCTCAGTACTTC.

This clone has a handful of counts. This chain uses TRBV28 with TRBJ1-4; no definite D call. The CDR3 is 18 residues long. Trimming stripped 7 bases from V and 7 bases from J, with 28 bases between. The germline V gene has CDR1 MDHEN and CDR2 SYDVKM. CDR3 sequence: CASTTFPLRRIQSEKLFF. The CDR3 DNA follows: TGTGCCAGCACCACATTCCCCCTAAGGCGCATCCAGAGTGAAAAACTGTTTTTT. Full variable domain (outside the CDR3, taken from reference TRBV28 and TRBJ1-4): DVKVTQSSRYLVKRTGEKVFLECVQDMDHENMFWYRQDPGLGLRLIYFSYDVKMKEKGDIPEGYSVSREKKERFSLILESASTNQTSMYLCASTTFPLRRIQSEKLFFGSGTQLSVL.